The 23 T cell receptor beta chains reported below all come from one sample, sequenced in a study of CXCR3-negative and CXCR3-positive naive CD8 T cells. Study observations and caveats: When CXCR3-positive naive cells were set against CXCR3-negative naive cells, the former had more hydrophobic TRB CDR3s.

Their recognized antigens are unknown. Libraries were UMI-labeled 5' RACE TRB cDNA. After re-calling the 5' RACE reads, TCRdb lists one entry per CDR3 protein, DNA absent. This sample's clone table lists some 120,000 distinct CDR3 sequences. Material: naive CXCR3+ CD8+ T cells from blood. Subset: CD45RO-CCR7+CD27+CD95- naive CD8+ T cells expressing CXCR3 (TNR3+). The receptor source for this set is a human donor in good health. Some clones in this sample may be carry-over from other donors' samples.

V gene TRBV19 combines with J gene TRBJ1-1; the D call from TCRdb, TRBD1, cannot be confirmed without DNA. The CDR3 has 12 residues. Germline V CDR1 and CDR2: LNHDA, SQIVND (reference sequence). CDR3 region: CAIRGEPHEAFF.

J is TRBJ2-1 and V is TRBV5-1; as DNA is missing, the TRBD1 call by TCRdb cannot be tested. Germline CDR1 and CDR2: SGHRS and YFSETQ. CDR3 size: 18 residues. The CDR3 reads CASSFSDRVGGEDNEQFF.

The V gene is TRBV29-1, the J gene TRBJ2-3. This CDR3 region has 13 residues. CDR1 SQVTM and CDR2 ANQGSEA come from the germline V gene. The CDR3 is CSVVGTGTDTQYF.

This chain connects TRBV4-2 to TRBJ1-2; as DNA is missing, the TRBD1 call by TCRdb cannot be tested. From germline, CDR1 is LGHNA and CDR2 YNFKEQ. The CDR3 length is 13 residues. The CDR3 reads CASSSRDSYGYTF.

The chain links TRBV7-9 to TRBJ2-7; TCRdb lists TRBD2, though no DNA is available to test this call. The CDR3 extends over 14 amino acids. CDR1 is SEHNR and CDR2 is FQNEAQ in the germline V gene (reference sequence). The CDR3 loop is CASSGTERFYEQYF.

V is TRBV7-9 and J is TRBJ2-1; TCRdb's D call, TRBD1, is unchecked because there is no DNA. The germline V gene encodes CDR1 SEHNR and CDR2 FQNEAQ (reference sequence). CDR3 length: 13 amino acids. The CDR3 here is CASSLGDNNEQFF. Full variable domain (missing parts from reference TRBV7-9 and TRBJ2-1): DTGVSQNPRHKITKRGQNVTFRCDPISEHNRLYWYRQTLGQGPEFLTYFQNEAQLEKSRLLSDRFSAERPKGSFSTLEIQRTEQGDSAMYLCASSLGDNNEQFFGPGTRLTVL.

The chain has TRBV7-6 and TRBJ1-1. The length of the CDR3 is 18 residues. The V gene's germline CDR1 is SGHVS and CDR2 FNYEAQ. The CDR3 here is CASSPYLALELMNTEAFF.

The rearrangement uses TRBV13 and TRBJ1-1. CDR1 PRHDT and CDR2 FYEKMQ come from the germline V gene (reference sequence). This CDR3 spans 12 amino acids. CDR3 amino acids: CASSLISTEAFF. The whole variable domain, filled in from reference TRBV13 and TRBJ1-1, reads AAGVIQSPRHLIKEKRETATLKCYPIPRHDTVYWYQQGPGQDPQFLISFYEKMQSDKGSIPDRFSAQQFSDYHSELNMSSLELGDSALYFCASSLISTEAFFGQGTRLTVV.

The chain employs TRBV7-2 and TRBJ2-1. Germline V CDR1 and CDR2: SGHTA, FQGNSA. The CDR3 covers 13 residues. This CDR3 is CASSFAAWYEQFF.

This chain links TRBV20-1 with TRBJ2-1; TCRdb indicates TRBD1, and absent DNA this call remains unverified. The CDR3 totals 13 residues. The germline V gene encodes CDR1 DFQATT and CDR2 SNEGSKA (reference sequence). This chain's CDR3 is CSARRGDYNEQFF.

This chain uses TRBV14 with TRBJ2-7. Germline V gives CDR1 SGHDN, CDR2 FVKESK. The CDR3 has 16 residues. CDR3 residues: CASSQGLSEGSYEQYF.

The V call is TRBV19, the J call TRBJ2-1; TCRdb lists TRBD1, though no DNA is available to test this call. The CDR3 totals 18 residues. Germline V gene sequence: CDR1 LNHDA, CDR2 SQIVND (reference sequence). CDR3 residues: CASSIFGLKGVGYNEQFF.

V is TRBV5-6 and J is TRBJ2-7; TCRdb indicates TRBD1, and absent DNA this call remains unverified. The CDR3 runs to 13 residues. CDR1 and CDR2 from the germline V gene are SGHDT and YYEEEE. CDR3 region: CASSLRQNSEQYF. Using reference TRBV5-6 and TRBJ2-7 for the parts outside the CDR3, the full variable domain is DAGVTQSPTHLIKTRGQQVTLRCSPKSGHDTVSWYQQALGQGPQFIFQYYEEEERQRGNFPDRFSGHQFPNYSSELNVNALLLGDSALYLCASSLRQNSEQYFGPGTRLTVT.

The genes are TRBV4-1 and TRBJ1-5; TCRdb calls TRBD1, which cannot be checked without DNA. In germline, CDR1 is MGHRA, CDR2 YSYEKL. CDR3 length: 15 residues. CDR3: CARSPEDRARQPQHF.

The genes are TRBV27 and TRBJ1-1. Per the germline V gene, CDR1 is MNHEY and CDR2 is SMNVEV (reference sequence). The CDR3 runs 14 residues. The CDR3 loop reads CASSYRGGVTEAFF.

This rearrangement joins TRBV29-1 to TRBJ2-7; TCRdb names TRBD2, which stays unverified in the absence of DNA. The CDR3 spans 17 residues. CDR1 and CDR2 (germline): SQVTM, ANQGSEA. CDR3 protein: CSATGLAGPFSSYEQYF.

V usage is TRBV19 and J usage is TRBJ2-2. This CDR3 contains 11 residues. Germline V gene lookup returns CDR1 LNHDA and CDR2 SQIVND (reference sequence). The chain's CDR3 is CASRFAGELFF.

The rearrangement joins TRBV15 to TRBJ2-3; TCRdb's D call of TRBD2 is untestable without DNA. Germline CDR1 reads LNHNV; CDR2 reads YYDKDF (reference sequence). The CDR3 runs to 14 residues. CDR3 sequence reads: CATSTRGGVDTQYF.

CDR3 amino acids: CASRGSGPYEQYF. V is TRBV7-2 and J is TRBJ2-7; no DNA is available, so the TRBD1 call from TCRdb remains unchecked. CDR3 length: 13 residues. Germline CDR1 and CDR2: SGHTA and FQGNSA.

The CDR3 reads CASGSTGSVITGELFF. The V and J genes are TRBV12-5 and TRBJ2-2; TCRdb lists TRBD1, though no DNA is available to test this call. The germline V gene has CDR1 LGHNT and CDR2 FRNRAP. The CDR3 runs to 16 residues.

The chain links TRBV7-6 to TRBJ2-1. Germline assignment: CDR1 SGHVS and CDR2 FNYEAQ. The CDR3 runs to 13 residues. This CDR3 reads CASSWSAYNEQFF.

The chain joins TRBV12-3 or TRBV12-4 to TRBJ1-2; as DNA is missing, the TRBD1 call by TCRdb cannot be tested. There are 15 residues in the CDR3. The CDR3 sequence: CASSLVPGSNYGYTF.

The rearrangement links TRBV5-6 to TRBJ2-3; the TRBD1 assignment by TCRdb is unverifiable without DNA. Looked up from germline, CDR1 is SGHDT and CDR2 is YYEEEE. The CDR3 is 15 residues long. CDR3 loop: CASSAGPRGTDTQYF.